This TCR beta chain was documented in a study of Ad26.COV2.S vaccination and SARS-CoV-2 variants. V lost 0 bases and J lost 9, with 12 bases in between. Germline V gene sequence: CDR1 GTSNPN, CDR2 SVGIG (reference sequence). CDR3 length: 13 residues. Stated treatment: around 19 received Ad26.COV2.S at low or high dose, single or two shots; roughly 5 received placebo; per-sample allocation not given. After the first vaccine or placebo injection, samples were drawn on day 63. The assay was immunoSEQ multiplex PCR, and TCRdb's table has in-frame clones only and misses some. The data show roughly 510,000 clones, 70% to 90% seen once.

The starting material was peripheral blood, obtained in a trial of Ad26.COV2.S vaccine versus placebo. This clonotype originated in a person between 18 and 59 years old who received the Ad26.COV2.S COVID-19 vaccine or a placebo. The chain carries TRBV30 and TRBJ2-1; D is undetermined. The CDR3 is CAWSVQLGSEQFF. The CDR3 DNA is TGTGCCTGGAGTGTACAATTAGGCAGTGAGCAGTTCTTC.